Shown below are 25 T cell receptor beta chains from a single sample sequenced in a study of neurological immune-mediated disorders. Using its own MiXCR run on the 5' RACE reads, TCRdb lists one record per CDR3 protein. Counted here are around 70,000 distinct CDR3 sequences, around 5.2% occurring once; the ten biggest clones make up 2.8%. Sequencing was done on a sample of PBMCs. These receptors were taken from a young woman with multiple sclerosis.

Note on this clonotype: Being one base from a much bigger clone, this may be a read error. The CDR3 region is CASSVGNTGAFF. CDR3 DNA: TGTGCCAGCAGTGTAGGGAACACTGGAGCTTTCTTT. V and J are TRBV25-1 and TRBJ1-1; D ambiguous. Germline CDR1 MGHDK, CDR2 SYGVNS. This CDR3 has 12 amino acids.

This clonotype was observed a few times. An end of the junction does not agree with germline; a read error may underlie this. V and J are TRBV6-1 and TRBJ1-5; possible D gene TRBD1, 5 bases. Germline V gene sequence: CDR1 MNHNS, CDR2 SASEGT. This CDR3 contains 14 residues. The CDR3 DNA is TGTGCCACCTTGACCGGCTCGGGGATGGGGCCCCAGAATTTT. It is translated as CATLTGSGMGPQNF.

The chain combines TRBV4-1 with TRBJ1-3; D is possibly TRBD1 (6 bases). Trimming cost V 4 bases and J 2 bases, with 15 bases left between them. Germline V lookup: CDR1 MGHRA, CDR2 YSYEKL. CDR3 length: 16 residues. For the CDR3, the DNA is TGCGCCAGCAGCCTAAGGCGAGGGGGACCTGGAAACACCATATATTTT. Protein: CASSLRRGGPGNTIYF.

This clonotype was seen repeatedly, ten times or more. This CDR3 is CAISESIASGGQPQHF. The CDR3 DNA follows: TGTGCCATCAGTGAGTCGATAGCGTCAGGTGGTCAGCCCCAGCATTTT. This rearrangement joins TRBV10-3 to TRBJ1-5; D is unclear. V was cut by 0 bases and J by 6 bases, with 15 bases left in between. Germline V CDR1 and CDR2: ENHRY, SYGVKD. The CDR3 is made up of 16 amino acids.

This clonotype showed up many times. The J gene is TRBJ2-5, the V gene TRBV20-1; weak D call: TRBD1 (5 bases). This CDR3 spans 16 amino acids. Germline loops: CDR1 DFQATT, CDR2 SNEGSKA (reference sequence). The V and J ends lost 1 base and 1 base respectively, with 16 bases between them. The chain's CDR3 is CSARVKGDVLQETQYF. The CDR3 DNA sequence: TGCAGTGCTAGAGTCAAAGGGGATGTCCTCCAAGAGACCCAGTACTTC.

There are a few counts of this clonotype. The rearrangement links TRBV5-1 to TRBJ2-3; 9 bases agree with TRBD2. This CDR3 has 18 residues. CDR1 is SGHRS, CDR2 YFSETQ, per germline. J was trimmed by 1 base and V by 3 bases; bases with no gene match: 12. CDR3 in amino acids: CASSSDGRGGAGTDTQYF. The CDR3, as DNA: TGCGCCAGCAGCTCCGACGGGCGCGGGGGGGCCGGCACAGATACGCAGTATTTT.

In this sample, this clonotype turned up a few times. The chain is built from TRBV5-1 and TRBJ1-1; D perhaps matches TRBD1 (5 bases). Looked up from germline, CDR1 is SGHRS and CDR2 is YFSETQ. Deletions cut 4 bases from V and 0 bases from J, with 10 bases between. The CDR3 is made up of 14 amino acids. The CDR3 DNA reads TGCGCCAGCAGCGAGACAGCCTTGAACACTGAAGCTTTCTTT. Its protein product is CASSETALNTEAFF.

This clonotype was seen repeatedly, ten times or more. The CDR3 region has the DNA TGTGCCAGCAGCAAAGACTACTATGGCTACACCTTC. The encoded protein is CASSKDYYGYTF. The V gene is TRBV21-1, the J gene TRBJ1-2. TRBV21-1 constitutes a pseudogene. This CDR3 has 12 amino acids.

Here the CDR3 reads CASSAPDRRSYEQYF. The CDR3 DNA sequence: TGTGCCAGCAGCGCTCCTGACAGGCGGTCCTACGAGCAGTACTTC. This chain links TRBV5-5 with TRBJ2-7; perhaps TRBD1 as D (6 bases). Germline V gene lookup returns CDR1 SGHKS and CDR2 YYEKEE (reference sequence). V was pared by 4 bases and J by 1 base, with 15 bases between. The CDR3 is 15 amino acids.

This clonotype was seen at least ten times. The chain links TRBV12-3 or TRBV12-4 to TRBJ1-6; D may be TRBD1 (5 bases). V lost 6 bases and J 6 bases, leaving 12 bases between the germline ends. The CDR3 is 14 residues long. This chain's CDR3 is CASRSRVVNSPLHF. The DNA of the CDR3 is TGTGCCAGCAGGTCCAGGGTGGTTAATTCACCCCTCCACTTT.

As to this clonotype: This sequence may be a read error, since a much larger clone differs from it by one base. The CDR3 end shows no conserved phenylalanine or tryptophan, and so a read error is likely. The chain recombines TRBV6-5 with TRBJ1-2; 8 bases match TRBD1. The ends lost 7 bases at V and 6 bases at J; junction bases unmatched: 7. Germline CDR1 MNHEY, CDR2 SVGAGI. The CDR3 is made up of 13 amino acids. The CDR3 loop reads CASTRDRRDGYTC. The CDR3 DNA reads as TGTGCCAGCACCAGGGACAGGAGAGATGGCTACACCTGC.

This clonotype was found a few times. The chain employs TRBV7-2 and TRBJ2-1; 11 bases map to TRBD1. After removal of 5 bases from V and 6 bases from J, the junction contained 6 bases not matched to a gene. The CDR3 contains 15 residues. From germline, CDR1 is SGHTA and CDR2 FQGNSA. The CDR3 loop reads CASSLWGQGVNEQFF. The DNA of the CDR3 is TGTGCCAGCAGCCTGTGGGGACAGGGGGTCAATGAGCAGTTCTTC. Complete variable domain (other parts from reference TRBV7-2 and TRBJ2-1): GAGVSQSPSNKVTEKGKDVELRCDPISGHTALYWYRQSLGQGLEFLIYFQGNSAPDKSGLPSDRFSAERTGGSVSTLTIQRTQQEDSAVYLCASSLWGQGVNEQFFGPGTRLTVL.

This clonotype showed up many times. V and J are TRBV6-2 or TRBV6-3 and TRBJ2-1, with D possibly matching TRBD2 (6 bases). There are 14 residues in the CDR3. The germline gives CDR1 MNHEY, CDR2 SVGEGT. Between the trimmed V and J ends, which lost 6 bases and 7 bases, there was a span of 16 bases. The CDR3 protein is CASSYHGGVNEQFF. DNA for the CDR3: TGTGCCAGCAGCTACCACGGAGGGGTGAATGAGCAGTTCTTC.

This clonotype has ten or more counts. V usage is TRBV6-4 and J usage is TRBJ2-1; D gene uncertain. The germline V gene has CDR1 MRHNA and CDR2 SNTAGT. Trimming took off 0 bases at V and 7 bases at J, with 7 bases between the two ends. The CDR3 covers 13 residues. CDR3 in amino acids: CASSDSRENEQFF. DNA of the CDR3: TGTGCCAGCAGTGACTCGAGAGAGAATGAGCAGTTCTTC.

This clonotype was counted at least ten times. CDR3 amino acids: CASSQQARGQNTEAFF. The CDR3 DNA follows: TGTGCCAGCAGCCAACAGGCCCGGGGACAGAACACTGAAGCTTTCTTT. This chain uses TRBV7-2 with TRBJ1-1; TRBD1 is a possible D gene (6 bases). Germline CDR1 and CDR2: SGHTA and FQGNSA. The CDR3 totals 16 residues. V lost 5 bases, J lost 1 base, and 17 bases lay in between.

This clonotype has more than one count but fewer than ten. This rearrangement joins TRBV5-6 to TRBJ2-2, with a possible D match to TRBD1 (6 bases). The germline gives CDR1 SGHDT, CDR2 YYEEEE. The V end was cut by 10 bases, the J end by 5 bases, with 15 bases between. The CDR3 sequence is 13 residues long. The CDR3, as DNA: TGTGCCGCAGGGGAATTGGCTACCGGGGAGCTGTTTTTT. Protein sequence: CAAGELATGELFF.

This clonotype was seen ten or more times. V and J are TRBV7-8 and TRBJ1-2; the match to TRBD1 covers 9 bases. Looked up from germline, CDR1 is SGHVS and CDR2 is FQNEAQ. CDR3 length: 14 residues. After removal of 0 bases from V and 7 bases from J, the junction contained 3 bases not matched to a gene. The CDR3 DNA is TGTGCCAGCAGCTTAGCGGGACAGGGACGTGGCTACACCTTC. Its protein product is CASSLAGQGRGYTF.

As for this clonotype: A much larger clone lies a single base off, so this may be a read error. The chain is built from TRBV20-1 and TRBJ1-1; D not certain. V was pared by 6 bases and J by 5 bases, with 19 bases between. In germline, CDR1 is DFQATT, CDR2 SNEGSKA (reference sequence). The CDR3 length is 14 residues. CDR3 sequence reads: CSAIHGRIGTEAFF. CDR3 bases: TGCAGTGCCATACATGGACGGATTGGGACTGAAGCTTTCTTT.

This clonotype has at least ten counts. The V call is TRBV7-2, the J call TRBJ2-3; no clear D gene. The CDR3 length is 16 residues. Trimming cost V 5 bases and J 2 bases, with 17 bases left between them. Per the germline V gene, CDR1 is SGHTA and CDR2 is FQGNSA. The CDR3 nucleotides are TGTGCCAGCAGCCCGAGCCCAGGTTACTTCACAGATACGCAGTATTTT. As protein: CASSPSPGYFTDTQYF.

This clonotype was counted ten times or more. One end of the junction fails to match germline, which may point to a read error. The chain uses TRBV9 and TRBJ1-6; TRBD1 might be the D (6 bases). The CDR3 is made up of 15 amino acids. Germline V gene data show CDR1 as SGDLS and CDR2 as YYNGEE. The CDR3 nucleotides read TGTGCCAGCAGTAAAACAGGGCCCGGTAATTCACCCCTCAACTTT. Encoded protein: CASSKTGPGNSPLNF.

This clonotype was picked up many times. This chain uses TRBV5-8 with TRBJ1-1; D gene uncertain. Germline assignment: CDR1 SGHTS and CDR2 YDEGEE. This CDR3 comprises 15 residues. V was cut by 0 bases and J by 5 bases, with 14 bases left in between. CDR3 loop: CASSLDAAVRTEAFF. The CDR3 coding sequence is TGTGCCAGCAGCTTGGATGCGGCAGTAAGGACTGAAGCTTTCTTT.

This clonotype was seen ten or more times. This sequence joins TRBV20-1 and TRBJ2-7; D remains unclear. From germline, CDR1 is DFQATT and CDR2 SNEGSKA (reference sequence). The CDR3 length is 12 residues. The CDR3 loop is CSAEGESYEQYF. The CDR3 DNA reads TGCAGCGCGGAAGGAGAATCCTACGAGCAGTACTTC.

In its sample, this clonotype was seen many times. The chain recombines TRBV20-1 with TRBJ1-2, with D tentatively TRBD1 (5 bases). The germline V gene has CDR1 DFQATT and CDR2 SNEGSKA (reference sequence). CDR3 length equals 16 residues. V dropped 5 bases and J dropped 5 bases, with 24 bases sitting between them. DNA for the CDR3: TGCAGTGCTTCTAGTCGAGGGTCAGGGTTATCGTATGGCTACACCTTC. It specifies CSASSRGSGLSYGYTF.

V gene TRBV20-1 combines with J gene TRBJ1-5, with D possibly being TRBD1 (6 bases). The CDR3 totals 15 residues. Trimming shortened V by 2 bases and J by 6 bases, and 17 bases separated the two germline ends. The germline gives CDR1 DFQATT, CDR2 SNEGSKA (reference sequence). CDR3 protein: CSARIGQGPGQPQHF. The CDR3 DNA follows: TGCAGTGCTAGAATAGGGCAGGGGCCAGGTCAGCCCCAGCATTTT.

This clonotype was seen ten or more times. The rearrangement links TRBV3-1 to TRBJ1-2; TRBD1 might be the D (5 bases). Germline CDR1 is LGHDT and CDR2 is YNNKEL (reference sequence). Trimming shortened V by 6 bases and J by 8 bases, and 16 bases separated the two germline ends. The CDR3 runs 13 residues. The CDR3 region has the DNA TGTGCCAGCAGTCGAGACCAGGGTAACGGCTACACCTTC. Its protein is CASSRDQGNGYTF.